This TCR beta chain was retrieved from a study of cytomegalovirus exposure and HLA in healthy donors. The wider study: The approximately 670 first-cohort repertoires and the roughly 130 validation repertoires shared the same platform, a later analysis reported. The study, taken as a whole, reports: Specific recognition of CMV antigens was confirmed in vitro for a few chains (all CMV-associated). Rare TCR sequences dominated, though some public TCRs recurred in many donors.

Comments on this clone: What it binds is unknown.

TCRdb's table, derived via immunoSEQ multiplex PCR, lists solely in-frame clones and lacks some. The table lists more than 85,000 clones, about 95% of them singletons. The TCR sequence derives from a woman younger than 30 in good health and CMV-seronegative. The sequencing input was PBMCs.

The CDR3, as DNA: TGTGCCAGCAGATACGCTAGCGGGGGAGGATATGAGCAGTTCTTC. Protein product: CASRYASGGGYEQFF. The genes are TRBV6-6 and TRBJ2-1, with 10 bases lining up with TRBD2. Germline V lookup: CDR1 MNHNY, CDR2 SVGAGI (reference sequence). This CDR3 comprises 15 residues. Trimming cost V 6 bases and J 8 bases; bases outside gene matches: 10.